This paragraph reports one T cell receptor (beta chain). This clone has only a few counts. The specificity of this receptor is unknown. Base qualities are missing; no much larger clone stands one base away. V is pared back by 10 bases and J by 4 bases, with 11 bases lying between the germline termini. CDR1 and CDR2, per the germline V gene, are MDHEN and SYDVKM. From its cysteine to its phenylalanine, the CDR3 spans 13 amino acids. CDR3 DNA is the only sequence kept; it has 39 bases, read in frame from the first base. The cohort consisted of hundreds of healthy bone marrow donors. At the time of sampling, all cohort members were nominally healthy, though unrecorded immune exposures were likely present. The donor was CMV seropositive and was included in the group of 250 to 350 seropositive cohort members. Each donor provided a peripheral blood sample, and peripheral blood mononuclear cells were used for TCR beta sequencing. The Qiagen DNeasy Blood Extraction Kit was used to extract genomic DNA from the blood cell samples.

The method behind the library was the immunoSEQ multiplex PCR assay. For the multiplex PCR, a mixture combining 60 forward primers for TCR Vbeta segments and 13 reverse primers for TCR Jbeta segments was used. The CDR3 region of rearranged TCR beta genes was amplified from genomic DNA with a multiplex PCR assay. The amplified TCR beta libraries were sequenced on the Illumina HiSeq System as 87-base-pair reads. As for how the authors treated the data: In a later analysis, tens of millions of unique TCR beta chains were counted across the 650 to 700 repertoires, and some 10 million of these chains were shared by at least two donors. Raw reads were error-corrected and collapsed into unique sequences by a nearest-neighbor algorithm in which closely related sequences were merged to remove PCR and sequencing errors. CDR3 sequences were aligned to IMGT reference sequences to assign V, D and J gene segments. For a sequence to be retained, a match of at least six nucleotides to both a V gene segment and a J gene segment was required. A rearrangement was called productive if the CDR3 had no stop codons and remained in frame with V and J, and every other rearrangement was called non-productive. Following IMGT convention, CDR3 was defined as the stretch from the second conserved V-encoded cysteine up to the conserved J-encoded phenylalanine. Sequences without an unambiguous match to a single V gene segment were excluded from the earlier analysis of about 600 of the donors. An earlier analysis of almost 600 of the donors classified V segments as functional when productive rearrangements were above 56.7% and as segregating when the standard deviation between donors was above 5%. A statistical classification framework was built to diagnose cytomegalovirus status from the catalog of TCR beta chain sequences. In a later analysis, TCR nucleotide sequences were compared against IMGT/GENE-DB human TR gene sequences so that V and J genes could be assigned. A later analysis assigned CDR3 sequences and most-parsimonious VDJ recombination scenarios with the TCRdist pipeline. In a later analysis, every TCR beta chain was defined by the combination of its CDR3 amino acid sequence and its V-gene family, and reads without a unique V-gene family were dropped. To address suspected cross-contamination and a sequencing artifact, a later analysis removed 592 highly shared, low-generation-probability nucleotide sequences. In a later analysis, a clonal expansion index was calculated for each public chain from normalized within-repertoire ranks of inferred template counts. In a later analysis, generation probabilities were computed using a VDJ recombination model fitted to out-of-frame rearrangements, and the results were checked against IGoR. In a later analysis, hypergeometric tests were used to score TCR-TCR, TCR-HLA and TCR-CMV co-occurrence, with a repertoire-size bias correction applied to TCR pairs. To estimate false discovery rates, a later analysis permuted the HLA or CMV assignments 20 times. In a later analysis, co-occurring TCRs were grouped with DBSCAN, and TCRdist sequence similarity was added when clustering was performed within HLA-allele-positive subsets. Repertoires with fewer than 30,000 or more than 120,000 public chains, plus five repertoires with anomalous nucleotide sharing, were excluded from co-occurrence clustering. TCRdb carries this immuneACCESS record with in-frame sequences only. Its versions omit some clonotypes, under half of them owing to an unresolved V gene in the studies checked, with the rest unexplained. The D gene and trimming were derived from the DNA, and the V and J assignments and clone size from that table. Counted in this sample were 95,000 to 100,000 clones; roughly four fifths of them appeared once. Jointly, the top ten make up under 20% of the sample.

The sample is drawn from a study of cytomegalovirus exposure and HLA in healthy donors (dated by TCRdb to 2015 to 2018). Notes on the research overall: An earlier analysis of some 600 of the donors reported 276 Gb of sequence data and 117 million unique TCR beta sequences obtained from around 180 million T cells. About 320 gigabases of sequencing data and around 87 million unique TCR sequences were included in an early release covering about 700 HLA-typed donors. Of the roughly 390 genotyped donors, roughly 80% were placed in the genetic ancestry cluster associated with self-reported Caucasian donors. The study was designed to test whether signatures of past pathogen exposure could be identified by cataloging public T cell receptors. Using immunosequencing, the study profiled T cell repertoires from 640 or so subjects and related those repertoires to cytomegalovirus serostatus. A separate validation cohort of over a hundred different subjects was used in addition to the 666-subject first cohort. High-throughput TCR immunosequencing, statistical association of individual TCRs with disease status, and machine learning were combined to predict cytomegalovirus infection status. In a later analysis, previously published TCR beta repertoires from about 670 donors were re-analyzed and high-resolution HLA genotyping was added so that TCR occurrence patterns could be studied. The later analysis used no new phenotypic data to find candidate immune exposures, relying instead on TCR beta sequences and their occurrence across donors. An earlier analysis of roughly 580 of the donors used high-throughput TCR beta sequencing to judge whether each TCR beta V gene segment behaved as functional or pseudogenic. Donor age, sex, ethnicity and CMV serostatus were compiled alongside the repertoire data. In a later genetic analysis, genome-wide SNP genotypes for about 65% of the roughly 700 donors were used, and that subset was treated as a discovery cohort. Every repertoire in the discovery cohort had been generated on one and the same sequencing platform. Both class I and class II loci were covered by HLA typing, at four-digit resolution. Typing coverage differed by locus: A, B, C, DRB1 and DQB1 were typed in about 620-640 donors, DQA1 in about 500, DPA1 in over 600, and DPB1 in about 450. A few DR-DQ haplotypes were handled as single units for association and clustering because linkage in the cohort was strong. On average, approximately 250,000 unique TCR beta nucleotide sequences were sequenced per donor among about 400 genotyped donors of the cohort, with around 19% of those sequences being non-productive.

Paper-wide results and their limitations: Compared with the approximately 670-donor mean, donors in an Asian-associated ancestry cluster had fewer N-insertions in productive TCRs, according to a later genetic analysis. Most TCR sequences were seen in very few donors, while some public TCRs were found in many individuals. The only immune exposure information available for the cohort was CMV serostatus. A group of highly shared sequence variants was considered likely to be a technical artifact of the sequencing pipeline. HLA typing was unavailable for some donors at each locus, so association tests used only the typed subset. Fewer than 20 rarely observed V segments, including chromosome 9 orphons, were excluded from the earlier analysis of about 500 of the donors because counts were too low. The classifier was reported to diagnose cytomegalovirus status with high specificity and sensitivity in both the original cohort and the validation cohort. A few of the identified cytomegalovirus-associated TCR beta chains were confirmed in vitro to be specific for cytomegalovirus antigens. In a later analysis, HLA-associated TCR beta chains showed more clonal expansion and lower generation probabilities than non-associated chains that were equally common. A further reported finding was that TCR beta sequences accurately predicted the HLA-A and HLA-B alleles for most subjects in the first cohort. In a later analysis, most CMV-associated TCR beta chains were found to appear HLA-restricted, with HLA associations seemingly driven largely by CMV exposure. The study gave a list of 150 to 200 TCR beta chains associated with cytomegalovirus. Correlated functional status among segregating V segments might be attributable to linkage disequilibrium, but an unknown experimental factor could not be ruled out. An association between a missense DCLRE1C variant and V-gene and J-gene trimming of TCR beta chains was found in a later genetic analysis and replicated in an independent cohort. At a false discovery rate of 0.05, a later analysis linked around 17,000 TCR beta sequences to specific HLA alleles. When HLA alleles, especially DR and DQ, strongly co-occurred, TCR associations were difficult to assign to individual alleles. In a later analysis, TCR association rates were found to vary across HLA loci, with the most associated TCRs seen for DRB1 alleles and the fewest for HLA-C alleles. Several of the top co-occurrence clusters appeared to be linked to parvovirus B19, influenza, CMV and Epstein-Barr virus, according to a later analysis. In this cohort, only TCR beta chains were sequenced, and detectable features were limited by the absence of alpha or paired-chain data. Roughly uniform sequencing depth across donors was assumed in presence/absence analyses, although this assumption may not hold. An earlier analysis of approximately 530 of the donors showed that most TCR beta V segments appeared in productive rearrangements either about 90% or about 30% of the time, which broadly matched IMGT annotations. Some IMGT-functional V segments, including TRBV6-2 and TRBV6-3, could not be told apart with the 87-base-pair reads, so those segments were excluded. The authors suggested that the approach could potentially be generalized to other disease states and immunological phenotypes.

The sequenced material came from PBMCs. This receptor chain uses TRBV28 and TRBJ2-6; a tentative D call is TRBD1 (5 bases match). The sequence was collected from an older woman in good health and CMV-seropositive. The CDR3 protein sequence reads: CAIRGPGANVLTF. Here is the DNA: TGTGCCATAAGGGGTCCGGGGGCCAACGTCCTGACTTTC.